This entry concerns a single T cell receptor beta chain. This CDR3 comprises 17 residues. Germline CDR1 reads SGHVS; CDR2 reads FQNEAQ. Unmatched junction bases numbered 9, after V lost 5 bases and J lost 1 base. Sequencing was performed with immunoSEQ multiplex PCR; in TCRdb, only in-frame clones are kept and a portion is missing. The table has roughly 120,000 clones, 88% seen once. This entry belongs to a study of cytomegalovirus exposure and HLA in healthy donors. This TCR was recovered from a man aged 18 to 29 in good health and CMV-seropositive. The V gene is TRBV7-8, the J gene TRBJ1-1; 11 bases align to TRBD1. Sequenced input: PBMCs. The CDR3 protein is CASSPRRTGGPNTEAFF. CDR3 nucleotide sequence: TGTGCCAGCAGCCCCCGACGGACAGGGGGCCCGAACACTGAAGCTTTCTTT.